This passage covers 10 T cell receptor beta chains from one sample sequenced in a study of long-term antiretroviral therapy in people with HIV. Researchers ran immunoSEQ v3.0 at survey level. Sequenced by immunoSEQ multiplex PCR; TCRdb stores in-frame clones only, minus some. The sample carries approximately 15,000 clones, about 86% recorded once. The sample in question was unsorted PBMCs, obtained 0.1 years after starting antiretroviral therapy. The receptors were sampled from a man younger than 35 with HIV.

The rearrangement uses TRBV7-9 and TRBJ1-5; D might be TRBD1 (5 bases). V shed 4 bases and J shed 0 bases, with 16 bases lying between them. Germline V lookup: CDR1 SEHNR, CDR2 FQNEAQ (reference sequence). There are 17 residues in the CDR3. The CDR3 loop reads CASSSGHGSSSNQPQHF. The DNA for the CDR3 is TGTGCCAGCAGCTCAGGACACGGTAGTTCTAGCAATCAGCCCCAGCATTTT.

J is TRBJ1-1 and V is TRBV30; D may be TRBD1 (5 bases). Germline V gives CDR1 GTSNPN, CDR2 SVGIG (reference sequence). With 5 bases removed from V and 0 bases from J, the gap between germline ends came to 7 bases. The CDR3 sequence is 12 residues long. The CDR3 nucleotides read TGTGCCTGGGGACACATGAACACTGAAGCTTTCTTT. This sequence encodes CAWGHMNTEAFF.

The J gene is TRBJ2-1, the V gene TRBV11-2; D perhaps matches TRBD2 (6 bases). This CDR3 is 15 amino acids long. Trimming left V 5 bases short and J 0 bases short, with 11 bases between. Germline V gene lookup returns CDR1 SGHAT and CDR2 FQNNGV. CDR3 sequence (DNA): TGTGCCAGCAGCGTCGGGGGTAGCTCCTACAATGAGCAGTTCTTC. This codes for CASSVGGSSYNEQFF.

The chain joins TRBV9 to TRBJ2-5, with 7 bases lining up with TRBD1. Germline-derived CDR1 and CDR2 are SGDLS and YYNGEE. With 4 bases clipped from V and 5 bases from J, the junction kept 11 bases outside the gene matches. CDR3 length: 15 residues. CDR3 loop: CASSLRQGMTETQYF. CDR3 nucleotides: TGTGCCAGCAGCTTAAGACAGGGAATGACGGAGACCCAGTACTTC.

V and J are TRBV2 and TRBJ2-7, with a weak D call TRBD1 (6 bases). This CDR3 contains 15 residues. CDR1 is SNHLY, CDR2 FYNNEI, per germline. Trimming removed 8 bases at V and 3 bases at J, with 20 bases between. This CDR3 is CASGGETGSGYEQYF. The CDR3 region has the DNA TGTGCCAGCGGGGGCGAGACAGGCAGTGGCTACGAGCAGTACTTC.

The gene calls are TRBV4-3 and TRBJ2-3; no reliable D call. The V end lost 0 bases, the J end lost 4 bases, and 8 bases lay between the germline ends. The CDR3 is 14 residues long. Germline loops: CDR1 LGHNA, CDR2 YSLEER. The CDR3 reads CASSQDGFPDTQYF. In DNA, the CDR3 is TGCGCCAGCAGCCAAGATGGGTTCCCAGATACGCAGTATTTT.

This rearrangement joins TRBV5-4 to TRBJ2-1; D not certain. Per germline, CDR1 SGHNT and CDR2 YYREEE (reference sequence). The CDR3 contains 12 residues. The V end was cut by 1 base, the J end by 7 bases, with 6 bases between. CDR3 nucleotide sequence: TGTGCCAGCAGCTTGTTGCGAAATGAGCAGTTCTTC. It translates to CASSLLRNEQFF.

This sequence joins TRBV6-5 and TRBJ2-2; perhaps TRBD2 as D (5 bases). Per the germline V gene, CDR1 is MNHEY and CDR2 is SVGAGI. The ends were cut back, 3 bases at V and 4 bases at J, with 12 bases in the middle. This CDR3 spans 15 amino acids. CDR3 sequence reads: CASSYFPGSTGELFF. The CDR3 DNA is TGTGCCAGCAGTTATTTTCCGGGATCCACCGGGGAGCTGTTTTTT.

This chain links TRBV19 with TRBJ2-2, with D possibly being TRBD2 (6 bases). Germline values: CDR1 LNHDA, CDR2 SQIVND (reference sequence). V was shortened by 6 bases and J by 5 bases, with 16 bases between the two germline ends. The CDR3 totals 15 residues. CDR3 residues: CASSGVGGGTGELFF. In nucleotides, the CDR3 is TGTGCCAGTAGCGGGGTCGGGGGTGGAACCGGGGAGCTGTTTTTT. The complete variable domain, with remaining parts taken from reference TRBV19 and TRBJ2-2, reads DGGITQSPKYLFRKEGQNVTLSCEQNLNHDAMYWYRQDPGQGLRLIYYSQIVNDFQKGDIAEGYSVSREKKESFPLTVTSAQKNPTAFYLCASSGVGGGTGELFFGEGSRLTVL.

The J gene is TRBJ1-1, the V gene TRBV25-1; 10 bases are a match to TRBD1. Germline values: CDR1 MGHDK, CDR2 SYGVNS. The CDR3 spans 14 residues. The V gene end was trimmed by 0 bases and the J gene end by 11 bases; junction bases not matched to a gene: 6. This chain's CDR3 is CASSEYNGQGDAFF. The CDR3 DNA reads TGTGCCAGCAGTGAATACAACGGACAGGGGGACGCTTTCTTT. Drawing the rest from reference TRBV25-1 and TRBJ1-1, the complete variable domain is EADIYQTPRYLVIGTGKKITLECSQTMGHDKMYWYQQDPGMELHLIHYSYGVNSTEKGDLSSESTVSRIRTEHFPLTLESARPSHTSQYLCASSEYNGQGDAFFGQGTRLTVV.